This section outlines one T cell receptor beta chain sequence together with its context. Its recognized antigen is unknown. Within one base of it there is no much larger clone, and no base qualities were kept. Sorted unstimulated T cells and proliferating T cells recovered from mixed lymphocyte reactions were subjected to TCRbeta CDR3 sequencing. Fresh whole blood from 9 to 11 HLA-typed healthy donors was used to isolate PBMCs. Unstimulated CD4+ regulatory T cells were FACS-sorted to map the origin of alloreactive clones. The record originates from a study of siplizumab effects on memory and regulatory T cells (dated by TCRdb to 2018 to 2020). Regarding the complete study: The effect of the anti-CD2 antibody siplizumab on alloreactive T-cell subsets was examined in allogeneic mixed lymphocyte reactions constructed from human PBMCs. General conclusions and limits of the study: Roughly 80-97% of proliferating CD4+ or CD8+ clones could not be assigned a naive or memory phenotype. The cumulative frequency of alloreactive sequences that could be traced back to unstimulated CD4+ memory T cells was significantly reduced by siplizumab. Whether proliferating Tregs from siplizumab cultures actually had suppressive function was not functionally confirmed. Because sequences below about 10^-5 frequency were poorly captured, only a minor fraction of alloreactive clones could be mapped to unstimulated subsets. Among mappable alloreactive CD4+ clones, the Treg-derived fraction averaged around 70% with siplizumab versus 25% to 30% in control reactions. Unstimulated naive T cells appeared more diverse than memory T cells, and naive cells seemed to contribute substantially to the alloresponse.

The protocol used for the library was the immunoSEQ multiplex PCR assay. The deep sequencing platform assayed around 10^5 TCR templates per sample. Genomic DNA extracted from sorted T cells was used for TCRbeta CDR3 sequencing. For the original study's pipeline: The R programming language was used for clonal analysis of the TCRbeta CDR3 data. Alloreactive CD4+ and CD8+ clones were identified by comparing unstimulated samples to CFSE-low samples taken after the reaction. Regulatory or non-regulatory origin of alloreactive CD4+ clones was assigned by matching sequences to the sorted unstimulated Treg and non-Treg repertoires. As stored in TCRdb, this immuneACCESS dataset retains in-frame rearrangements with V and J assigned. A fraction of the clones does not appear; measured against another copy, unresolved V genes explain less than half of the discrepancy, and the remainder lacks a known reason. The V and J calls and clone size are taken from that table; D and trimming were inferred from the DNA. The table for this sample lists 100,000 or so clones; roughly 94% of them were counted only once. Jointly, the top ten make up 0.55% to 0.95% of the sample.

Per the germline V gene, ENHRY is the CDR1 and SYGVKD is the CDR2. Including cysteine and phenylalanine, the CDR3 has 14 amino acids. CDR3 DNA is the only sequence kept; it has 42 bases, read in frame from the first base. The germline ends are 14 bases apart after V is trimmed by 2 bases and J by 7 bases. The sample consisted of Tregs sorted from blood. This receptor chain uses TRBV10-3 and TRBJ2-5; the D gene is unclear. This receptor was obtained from a human donor in good health. This receptor has the CDR3 CAISESWAQWTQYF. The nucleotide sequence is TGTGCCATCAGTGAGAGCTGGGCCCAGTGGACCCAGTACTTC.